This paragraph covers one T cell receptor (beta chain) sequence. This record belongs to a study of blood T cell repertoires in COVID-19. About the research overall: T cells, B-cell-depleted T cells, or PBMCs provided the cDNA or gDNA that served as material.

Losses at the gene ends were 4 bases for V and 4 bases for J; bases not matched to a gene: 10. The CDR3 extends over 15 amino acids. From germline, CDR1 is SEHNR and CDR2 FQNEAQ (reference sequence). Libraries were prepared by immunoSEQ multiplex PCR; TCRdb keeps only in-frame clonotypes and omits some of them. The top ten clones hold roughly 8.7% of a sample with some 170,000 clones, 75% to 80% of them seen once. The chain carries TRBV7-9 and TRBJ2-7, with 7 bases matching TRBD2. This TCR derives from a woman aged 45-60 years with active or convalescent COVID-19. Material: peripheral blood. CDR3 sequence: CASSSRSGGLYEQYF. The CDR3 nucleotides read TGTGCCAGCAGCTCTCGCTCGGGGGGTTTGTACGAGCAGTACTTC.